This record covers a single TCR beta chain. The antigen remains unidentified. This sample stems from a study of T cell repertoires in cytomegalovirus infection. Study details: In public TCR beta signatures, there were indications of both CMV infection and matching HLA type. Study-wide points: HLA-C-restricted TCR beta clonotypes specific for CMV led the ex vivo response. Carriers of CMV and the relevant HLA type were discriminated by public TCR beta frequency.

In TCRdb, the reads were re-called with MiXCR into one record per CDR3 protein. The table has hundreds of thousands of distinct CDR3 sequences, 20% to 30% seen once. This TCR derives from a human donor in good health (CMV status not recorded). Some clones in this sample may be carry-over from other donors' samples. The source material was CD8+ T cells from PBMCs.

DNA of the CDR3: TGCAGCGCTACTGGGGCGGGAATACTATACAATGAGCAGTTCTTC. Its protein product is CSATGAGILYNEQFF. The genes are TRBV29-1 and TRBJ2-1; maybe TRBD2 (6 bases). The V gene's germline CDR1 is SQVTM and CDR2 ANQGSEA. Trimming pared 7 bases from V and 4 bases from J, leaving 20 bases between. There are 15 residues in the CDR3.